Below are 3 T cell receptor beta chains sequenced from a single sample in a study of blood T cell repertoires in COVID-19. The protocol was immunoSEQ multiplex PCR, while the TCRdb copy is restricted to in-frame clones and leaves out a portion. The sample shows about 99,000 clones, roughly 84% of them seen only once. Sample: peripheral blood. Receptors originate from a man aged 60 to 69 with acute or convalescent COVID-19.

J is TRBJ2-7 and V is TRBV4-1; weak D call: TRBD2 (6 bases). Germline values: CDR1 MGHRA, CDR2 YSYEKL. V lost 3 bases to trimming and J lost 6 bases, with 12 bases between them. CDR3 length: 13 amino acids. CDR3 sequence reads: CASSQTRAGEQYF. The CDR3 bases are TGCGCCAGCAGCCAGACACGAGCGGGCGAGCAGTACTTC.

This chain connects TRBV5-4 to TRBJ2-7; 9 positions agree with TRBD2. Trimming removed 3 bases from V and 2 bases from J; junction bases left unmatched: 3. This CDR3 is 14 amino acids long. Germline values: CDR1 SGHNT, CDR2 YYREEE (reference sequence). The DNA for the CDR3 is TGTGCCAGCAGCTCTAGCGGGGTACCCTACGAGCAGTACTTC. Protein: CASSSSGVPYEQYF.

This clone was recorded only once. This sequence joins TRBV7-2 and TRBJ2-2, with a possible D match to TRBD2 (5 bases). Germline V lookup: CDR1 SGHTA, CDR2 FQGNSA. The CDR3 is 15 amino acids. Trimming shortened V by 3 bases and J by 6 bases, and 14 bases separated the two germline ends. The CDR3 coding sequence is TGTGCCAGCAGCTTTTTAGGGAGAGTCGCCGGGGAGCTGTTTTTT. Translating gives CASSFLGRVAGELFF.